This TCR beta chain was sequenced for a study of control samples from healthy donors and cancer patients. There are 12 residues in the CDR3. Trimming removed 4 bases from V and 5 bases from J, with 8 bases in between. Germline lookup yields CDR1 SGHNT and CDR2 YENEEA. Libraries were prepared by immunoSEQ multiplex PCR; TCRdb keeps only in-frame clonotypes and omits some of them. The repertoire includes some 150,000 clones, about 90% of them detected once, and about 7.1% sits in the top ten. This TCR was sampled from a young man in good health. Sequencing input: blood. The J gene is TRBJ2-5, the V gene TRBV11-3; D is unresolved. The CDR3 nucleotides read TGTGCCAGCAGCTCCAATGAGGAGACCCAGTACTTC. Its protein is CASSSNEETQYF.